The T cell receptor beta chain described here comes from a study of cytomegalovirus exposure and HLA in healthy donors. Study outcomes and limitations: In an earlier analysis, in some 600 donors, most V segments appeared productive either ~90% or ~30% of the time. Whilst most TCR sequences proved rare, a subset of public TCRs occurred across many donors.

The sample holds one count of this clone. Its antigen is undetermined. The study ran its PCR with 60 Vbeta and 13 Jbeta primers. Assay: immunoSEQ multiplex PCR; the TCRdb copy retains only in-frame clones and omits some. The sample includes under 200,000 clones, around 81% of them seen just once. In germline, CDR1 is KGHSH, CDR2 LQKENI. The CDR3 consists of 15 residues. V was pared by 3 bases and J by 5 bases, with 10 bases of the junction left unmatched. The source material was PBMCs. The J gene is TRBJ2-7, the V gene TRBV18; 7 bases map to TRBD1. This TCR was sampled from a man aged 40-50 years in good health and CMV-seronegative. CDR3 protein: CASSPRRQGPHEQYF. For the CDR3, the DNA is TGTGCCAGCTCACCCAGGAGACAGGGCCCCCACGAGCAGTACTTC. Looking up the rest from reference TRBV18 and TRBJ2-7 gives the full variable domain: NAGVMQNPRHLVRRRGQEARLRCSPMKGHSHVYWYRQLPEEGLKFMVYLQKENIIDESGMPKERFSAEFPKEGPSILRIQQVVRGDSAAYFCASSPRRQGPHEQYFGPGTRLTVT.